A selection of T cell receptor beta chains follows, all from one sample in a study of T cell changes during pregnancy in multiple sclerosis. Sequencing was performed with immunoSEQ multiplex PCR; in TCRdb, only in-frame clones are kept and a portion is missing. The sample includes just under 50,000 clones, less than 95% of them seen just once. Sequences were derived from CD4+ T cells from peripheral blood mononuclear cells, sampled in the third trimester of pregnancy. The receptors stem from a female donor with multiple sclerosis, enrolled in a pregnancy study. CDR3s include the opening cysteine and the closing phenylalanine or tryptophan. D genes are given only for firm matches. Rows give clone size only sometimes, using once, few, many, or a class for an expanded clone.

TRBV6-1	.	TRBJ1-1	.	TGTGCCAGCAGGTCGTGGCAGGGGAACACTGAAGCTTTCTTT	CASRSWQGNTEAFF
TRBV2	.	TRBJ1-5	.	TGTGCCAGCAAGGGGGAATATAGCAATCAGCCCCAGCATTTT	CASKGEYSNQPQHF
TRBV6-1	once	TRBJ2-1	TRBD2	TGTGCCAGCAGTGCCCAACTAGCGGGGGTTTACAATGAGCAGTTCTTC	CASSAQLAGVYNEQFF
TRBV9	.	TRBJ2-6	TRBD2	TGTGCCAGCAGCCCGGGACTAGCGGGTCCCTCTGGGGCCAACGTCCTGACTTTC	CASSPGLAGPSGANVLTF
TRBV20-1	.	TRBJ1-1	.	TGCAGTGCCAAACAAGCTGAAGCTTTCTTT	CSAKQAEAFF
TRBV5-4	.	TRBJ2-7	TRBD2	TGTGCCAGCAGCTTGGTGGTAGCGGGAGGGCCGAACGAGCAGTACTTC	CASSLVVAGGPNEQYF
TRBV4-1	.	TRBJ1-3	.	TGCGCCAGCAGCGTAAATCCAGGGTTTTACGGAAACACCATATATTTT	CASSVNPGFYGNTIYF
TRBV29-1	.	TRBJ1-1	TRBD1	TGCAGCGTTGAGGCAGGGGGCCATGGTGAAGCTTTCTTT	CSVEAGGHGEAFF
TRBV11-3	.	TRBJ2-1	TRBD2	TGTGCCAGCAGCTTAGATCAGGGAGGGAGTGGGAACCGGGAGCAGTTCTTC	CASSLDQGGSGNREQFF
TRBV5-4	.	TRBJ2-3	TRBD1	TGTGCCAGCAGAAACCGGGACAGGGGGCCGGATACGCAGTATTTT	CASRNRDRGPDTQYF
TRBV9	.	TRBJ2-6	TRBD1	TGTGCCAGCAGCGTAGAGAAGGGGGCGCTTGGGGCCAACGTCCTGACTTTC	CASSVEKGALGANVLTF
TRBV5-1	.	TRBJ1-4	.	TGCGCCAGCAGCTTGGCCGGTGGGCCGGTCAGCGAAAAACTGTTTTTT	CASSLAGGPVSEKLFF
TRBV19	.	TRBJ1-4	.	TGTGCCTCGAGGAGGTCCCTTAATGAAAAACTGTTTTTT	CASRRSLNEKLFF